This entry concerns a single TCR beta chain. Antigen specificity is unknown. The data were obtained in a study of pediatric ulcerative colitis. Study results and caveats: In rectum, acute severe colitis had expanded clones and less diversity.

Ulcerative colitis patients received no immunosuppressive medication before the diagnostic colonoscopy. The survey-level immunoSEQ assay was used. Sequencing depth was up to 500,000 reads per sample. Profiling relied on immunoSEQ multiplex PCR, and the TCRdb table lists in-frame clones only, not all of them. The table has approximately 60,000 clones, about 86% seen once. Deletions cut 8 bases from V and 5 bases from J, with 18 bases between. The CDR3 contains 14 residues. Germline V gene sequence: CDR1 SGHTA, CDR2 FQGNSA. Sequencing used blood. This sequence joins TRBV7-2 and TRBJ1-2, with D perhaps TRBD1 (5 bases). This sequence originates from a boy between 10 and 17 years old with severe ulcerative colitis. CDR3 protein: CTSGQGALIYGYTF. Written as DNA, the CDR3 is TGTACCAGCGGCCAGGGAGCTCTGATATATGGCTACACCTTC.